Presented here are 11 T cell receptor beta chains from one specimen sequenced in a study of regulatory T cells in long-lasting Graves disease. The time point is: newly diagnosed GD, antithyroid drugs for less than 3 months. Generation of the TCR library employed RNA extracted from PBMCs. HTBI primers from iRepertoire and Arm-PCR of CDR3 regions yielded the TCR beta libraries. One entry per CDR3 protein results from TCRdb running MiXCR on the multiplex PCR reads. The data contain just over 600,000 distinct CDR3 sequences, approximately 15% of them singletons. The sample was also linked to a second study, of T cells in Graves' hyperthyroidism and ophthalmopathy.

The sequenced sample was peripheral blood mononuclear cells (PBMCs), obtained at new diagnosis, from a patient treated with antithyroid drugs. The receptors stem from a woman younger than 45 with Graves disease.

This clonotype was counted only a few times. The chain links TRBV20-1 to TRBJ2-5, with 10 nucleotides matching TRBD2. V was pared by 2 bases and J by 7 bases, with 1 base of the junction left unmatched. CDR3 length equals 12 residues. Germline CDR1 reads DFQATT; CDR2 reads SNEGSKA (reference sequence). CDR3 sequence reads: CSARWTSGTQYF. In DNA, the CDR3 is TGCAGTGCTAGATGGACTAGCGGGACCCAGTACTTC.

This clonotype was observed at least ten times. The rearrangement links TRBV28 to TRBJ1-6; D not certain. This CDR3 is 15 amino acids long. V gave up 2 bases and J gave up 4 bases, with 9 bases separating them. CDR1 MDHEN and CDR2 SYDVKM come from the germline V gene. The CDR3 loop is CASSLGGFYNSPLHF. The CDR3 nucleotides are TGTGCCAGCAGTTTAGGAGGGTTTTATAATTCACCCCTCCACTTT.

This clonotype has ten or more counts. This CDR3 is CASSPEANQPQHF. CDR3 DNA: TGTGCCAGCAGTCCCGAAGCGAATCAGCCCCAGCATTTT. The chain recombines TRBV18 with TRBJ1-5; no clear D. Trimming stripped 8 bases from V and 4 bases from J, with 12 bases between. The CDR3 spans 13 residues. CDR1 is KGHSH and CDR2 is LQKENI in the germline V gene.

This clonotype was detected many times. The V and J genes are TRBV24-1 and TRBJ1-5, with 7 bases identical to TRBD1. The ends lost 7 bases at V and 5 bases at J; junction bases unmatched: 4. Germline V lookup: CDR1 KGHDR, CDR2 SFDVKD. The CDR3 is 13 amino acids. The CDR3 loop reads CATRQGSDQPQHF. Written as DNA, the CDR3 is TGTGCCACCAGACAGGGGTCGGATCAGCCCCAGCATTTT.

The chain has TRBV24-1 and TRBJ1-2; no clear D. V lost 9 bases and J lost 4, with 11 bases in between. The CDR3 spans 12 residues. From germline, CDR1 is KGHDR and CDR2 SFDVKD. CDR3 nucleotide sequence: TGTGCCACCTCCACATCCGCCTATGGCTACACCTTC. This translates into CATSTSAYGYTF.

This clonotype was seen a single time. The chain combines TRBV19 with TRBJ2-1, with no clear D. V shed 9 bases and J shed 5 bases, with 14 bases lying between them. The CDR3 loop spans 13 amino acids. The germline V gene encodes CDR1 LNHDA and CDR2 SQIVND (reference sequence). CDR3 bases: TGTGCCAGCTCACCAGTCAGTAACAATGAGCAGTTCTTC. Protein product: CASSPVSNNEQFF.

This clonotype was seen many times. The chain couples TRBV2 to TRBJ2-5; 13 nucleotides agree with TRBD2. The CDR3 sequence is 15 residues long. Looked up from germline, CDR1 is SNHLY and CDR2 is FYNNEI. V lost 4 bases, J lost 4 bases, and 3 bases stayed unmatched. The CDR3: CASSGGLAGRETQYF. The CDR3 DNA sequence: TGTGCCAGCAGTGGGGGACTAGCGGGAAGAGAGACCCAGTACTTC.

At least ten counts were recorded for this clonotype. V usage is TRBV5-1 and J usage is TRBJ2-3; the match to TRBD2 covers 8 bases. The CDR3 has 16 amino acids. Per germline, CDR1 SGHRS and CDR2 YFSETQ. The junction had 9 bases not matched to a gene; V was cut back by 4 bases and J by 2 bases. CDR3 coding DNA: TGCGCCAGCAGCCCTAGAGCGGGAGCACCCACAGATACGCAGTATTTT. Its translation: CASSPRAGAPTDTQYF.

Points on this clonotype: A read error may explain this, as a much larger clone is one base away. The chain links TRBV6-1 to TRBJ1-1; D not resolved. The CDR3 is 13 amino acids. Germline assignment: CDR1 MNHNS and CDR2 SASEGT. This CDR3 reads CASSEHTNTKAFF. The CDR3 nucleotides are TGTGCCAGCAGTGAACACACGAACACTAAAGCTTTCTTT.

This clonotype was detected only a few times. A much larger clone lies a single base off, so this may be a read error. V is TRBV6-5 and J is TRBJ1-2; 9 bases agree with TRBD1. Trimming cost V 4 bases and J 2 bases; bases outside gene matches: 8. From germline, CDR1 is MNHEY and CDR2 SVGAGI. CDR3 size: 16 residues. The CDR3 here is CASSSALGTGNYGYTF. The CDR3, as DNA: TGTGCCAGCAGTTCCGCGTTAGGGACAGGGAACTATGGCTACACCTTC.

This clonotype was picked up a small number of times. V gene TRBV9 combines with J gene TRBJ1-1; D call uncertain. CDR1 is SGDLS and CDR2 is YYNGEE in the germline V gene. There are 14 residues in the CDR3. Trimming removed 0 bases from V and 5 bases from J, with 11 bases in between. The CDR3 coding sequence is TGTGCCAGCAGCGTAGCGGCCTCTTTGACTGAAGCTTTCTTT. Residues: CASSVAASLTEAFF.